Presented here are 29 T cell receptor beta chains from one specimen sequenced in a study of early T cells in non-severe SARS-CoV-2 infection. TCRdb re-called the 5' RACE reads through MiXCR, storing one row per CDR3 protein. This table holds about 61,000 distinct CDR3 sequences, about 11% found once. The sample consisted of whole blood, taken at baseline. The receptors were sampled from an adult who was a healthcare worker with PCR-confirmed SARS-CoV-2 infection or an uninfected control (not recorded which). The donor label of this sample is uncertain.

This clonotype was detected only a few times. The chain has TRBV11-1 and TRBJ2-5; no firm D call. CDR1 is SGHAT and CDR2 is FQDESV in the germline V gene (reference sequence). V dropped 8 bases and J dropped 5 bases, with 18 bases sitting between them. The CDR3 sequence is 14 residues long. CDR3 amino acids: CASGDGSLGETQYF. The CDR3 bases are TGTGCCAGCGGTGACGGGTCCTTGGGCGAGACCCAGTACTTC.

This sequence joins TRBV29-1 and TRBJ2-3; TRBD2 matches 10 bases. Per germline, CDR1 SQVTM and CDR2 ANQGSEA. The J segment lost 4 bases and the V segment lost 7 bases, leaving 14 bases of the junction unmatched. This CDR3 spans 16 amino acids. DNA for the CDR3: TGCAGCGCCTCGATTCAGAGCGGGGGGGCCTCAGATACGCAGTATTTT. Amino acid sequence: CSASIQSGGASDTQYF.

This clonotype was observed a handful of times. The chain employs TRBV7-2 and TRBJ1-1; 7 nucleotides match TRBD1. CDR3 size: 12 residues. J gave up 10 bases and V 4 bases, and 6 bases lay outside the gene matches. Per germline, CDR1 SGHTA and CDR2 FQGNSA. Here the CDR3 DNA reads TGTGCCAGCAGCTCAGGGGGGGCACTAGCTTTCTTT. Translating it yields CASSSGGALAFF.

This clonotype was counted between two and nine times. The chain is built from TRBV27 and TRBJ2-2; no clear D. The CDR3 spans 14 residues. V was shortened by 8 bases and J by 4 bases, with 14 bases between the two germline ends. Germline assignment: CDR1 MNHEY and CDR2 SMNVEV (reference sequence). Here the CDR3 reads CASGSAPITGELFF. The CDR3 bases are TGTGCCAGCGGGTCGGCCCCGATCACCGGGGAGCTGTTTTTT.

There are a few counts of this clonotype. The chain links TRBV9 to TRBJ2-2; a weak D match, TRBD2 (5 bases). Germline V gene lookup returns CDR1 SGDLS and CDR2 YYNGEE. The V and J ends lost 4 bases and 15 bases respectively, with 19 bases between them. This CDR3 has 13 amino acids. The chain's CDR3 is CASSPERQAGLFF. As DNA, the CDR3 is TGTGCCAGCAGCCCCGAGAGGCAGGCGGGTTTGTTTTTT.

This clonotype has a count of ten or more. The J gene is TRBJ2-5, the V gene TRBV2; 9 bases agree with TRBD1. Germline V CDR1 and CDR2: SNHLY, FYNNEI. The CDR3 consists of 13 residues. With 6 bases clipped from V and 4 bases from J, the junction kept 3 bases outside the gene matches. The DNA for the CDR3 is TGTGCCAGCAGCCGGGACAGGGCAGAGACCCAGTACTTC. Translated, it gives CASSRDRAETQYF.

The rearrangement links TRBV6-5 to TRBJ1-1; D gene uncertain. The CDR3 has 14 amino acids. V shed 5 bases and J shed 6 bases, with 16 bases lying between them. CDR1 is MNHEY and CDR2 is SVGAGI in the germline V gene. The CDR3 sequence: CASSRRVMGAEAFF. The DNA of the CDR3 is TGTGCCAGCAGTCGACGGGTCATGGGAGCTGAAGCTTTCTTT.

V and J are TRBV11-2 and TRBJ2-7; D is uncertain. Between the trimmed V and J ends, which lost 2 bases and 4 bases, there was a span of 12 bases. The CDR3 sequence is 14 residues long. The V gene's germline CDR1 is SGHAT and CDR2 FQNNGV. The CDR3 coding sequence is TGTGCCAGCAGCTTATCTCACCAGAATTACGAGCAGTACGTC. Its translation: CASSLSHQNYEQYV.

This clonotype was counted at least ten times. V gene TRBV2 combines with J gene TRBJ1-6; 10 bases fit TRBD1. In germline, CDR1 is SNHLY, CDR2 FYNNEI. The CDR3 extends over 16 amino acids. After removal of 6 bases from V and 2 bases from J, the junction contained 4 bases not matched to a gene. The CDR3 region has the DNA TGTGCCAGCAGGACCGGGACAGGGGCCTATAATTCACCCCTCCACTTT. Its translation: CASRTGTGAYNSPLHF.

This clonotype has more than one count but fewer than ten. This chain connects TRBV6-2 or TRBV6-3 to TRBJ2-3, with D maybe TRBD1 (6 bases). The CDR3 extends over 16 amino acids. V lost 0 bases, J lost 2 bases, and 12 bases lay in between. CDR1 is MNHEY, CDR2 SVGEGT, per germline. The chain's CDR3 is CASSYSKDSPTDTQYF. CDR3 DNA: TGTGCCAGCAGTTACTCGAAGGACAGCCCCACAGATACGCAGTATTTT.

V usage is TRBV5-5 and J usage is TRBJ1-1, with D maybe TRBD1 (6 bases). Trimming removed 0 bases at V and 0 bases at J, with 9 bases between. Germline V gene data show CDR1 as SGHKS and CDR2 as YYEKEE (reference sequence). The CDR3 runs 15 residues. CDR3 protein: CASSLARQVNTEAFF. In DNA, the CDR3 is TGTGCCAGCAGCTTGGCCCGACAGGTGAACACTGAAGCTTTCTTT.

This clonotype has only a few counts. V usage is TRBV5-1 and J usage is TRBJ1-1; D gene unclear. Trimming took off 2 bases at V and 3 bases at J, with 14 bases between the two ends. The CDR3 is made up of 15 amino acids. Germline values: CDR1 SGHRS, CDR2 YFSETQ. The CDR3 nucleotides are TGCGCCAGCAGCTTTCGGGAGGCGAAGGACACTGAAGCTTTCTTT. Protein sequence: CASSFREAKDTEAFF.

A few counts support this clonotype. In DNA form, the CDR3 reads TGCAGTGCTAGAGTGGGGGGCAGCAATCAGCCCCAGCATTTT. Protein sequence: CSARVGGSNQPQHF. V is TRBV20-1 and J is TRBJ1-5; the D gene is possibly TRBD1 (6 bases). CDR1 is DFQATT, CDR2 SNEGSKA, per germline (reference sequence). The V and J ends lost 1 base and 1 base respectively, with 8 bases between them. The CDR3 has 14 residues.

This chain links TRBV3-1 with TRBJ1-6; 7 nucleotides line up with TRBD1. CDR1 and CDR2 from the germline V gene are LGHDT and YNNKEL (reference sequence). The CDR3 extends over 16 amino acids. The junction had 6 bases not matched to a gene; V was cut back by 0 bases and J by 7 bases. CDR3 sequence: CASSQERTGWNSPLHF. CDR3 in DNA: TGTGCCAGCAGCCAAGAGCGGACAGGCTGGAATTCACCCCTCCACTTT. Variable domain in full (rest from reference TRBV3-1 and TRBJ1-6): DTAVSQTPKYLVTQMGNDKSIKCEQNLGHDTMYWYKQDSKKFLKIMFSYNNKELIINETVPNRFSPKSPDKAHLNLHINSLELGDSAVYFCASSQERTGWNSPLHFGNGTRLTVT.

This clonotype was seen repeatedly, ten times or more. This chain joins TRBV7-2 and TRBJ2-3, with TRBD1 matching 9 bases. CDR1 is SGHTA, CDR2 FQGNSA, per germline. The CDR3 is 15 amino acids. The ends lost 5 bases at V and 3 bases at J; junction bases unmatched: 6. The CDR3 DNA sequence: TGTGCCAGCAGCAAGGGACAGGGAGATACAGATACGCAGTATTTT. It translates to CASSKGQGDTDTQYF.

Many counts were recorded for this clonotype. The V and J genes are TRBV30 and TRBJ1-6; the match to TRBD1 covers 9 bases. Losses at the gene ends were 2 bases for V and 5 bases for J; bases not matched to a gene: 7. The CDR3 has 16 amino acids. The germline V gene encodes CDR1 GTSNPN and CDR2 SVGIG (reference sequence). In DNA, the CDR3 is TGTGCCTGGAGTCCACCGGACAGGGGAAATAATTCACCCCTCCACTTT. This gives the protein CAWSPPDRGNNSPLHF.

The chain recombines TRBV12-3 or TRBV12-4 with TRBJ1-3, with D perhaps matching TRBD1 (6 bases). V lost 10 bases and J lost 4, with 11 bases in between. The CDR3 is 12 residues long. The CDR3 nucleotides are TGTGCCACCGGGGGCTCAGGAAACACCATATATTTT. Amino acid sequence: CATGGSGNTIYF.

The rearrangement joins TRBV7-9 to TRBJ1-2; D is perhaps TRBD1 (5 bases). The CDR3 sequence is 14 residues long. Per the germline V gene, CDR1 is SEHNR and CDR2 is FQNEAQ (reference sequence). V lost 1 base and J lost 1, with 7 bases in between. The DNA of the CDR3 is TGTGCCAGCAGCTTAGGGACATTTAACTATGGCTACACCTTC. As protein: CASSLGTFNYGYTF. Supplemented by reference TRBV7-9 and TRBJ1-2, the full variable domain reads DTGVSQNPRHKITKRGQNVTFRCDPISEHNRLYWYRQTLGQGPEFLTYFQNEAQLEKSRLLSDRFSAERPKGSFSTLEIQRTEQGDSAMYLCASSLGTFNYGYTFGSGTRLTVV.

The J gene is TRBJ1-6, the V gene TRBV12-5; D may be TRBD1 (6 bases). The CDR3 covers 15 residues. Trimming left V 6 bases short and J 4 bases short, with 13 bases between. CDR1 and CDR2 (germline): LGHNT, FRNRAP. Written as DNA, the CDR3 is TGTGCTAGTGGCATCGGGACACTGTATAATTCACCCCTCCACTTT. Residues: CASGIGTLYNSPLHF.

This clonotype turned up a few times. V usage is TRBV18 and J usage is TRBJ2-6; D not certain. This CDR3 spans 17 amino acids. Germline V lookup: CDR1 KGHSH, CDR2 LQKENI. The ends were cut back, 3 bases at V and 0 bases at J, with 12 bases in the middle. CDR3 bases: TGTGCCAGCTCACCTCGGACCCCGAGCTCTGGGGCCAACGTCCTGACTTTC. It codes for CASSPRTPSSGANVLTF.

This clonotype was seen a handful of times. The chain links TRBV10-1 to TRBJ2-2; TRBD1 aligns across 8 bases. This CDR3 comprises 15 residues. Germline V gene data show CDR1 as WNHNN and CDR2 as SYGVQD (reference sequence). V gave up 5 bases and J gave up 2 bases; unmatched junction bases: 4. CDR3 in amino acids: CASSSGQDNTGELFF. The CDR3 DNA follows: TGCGCCAGCAGTTCGGGACAGGATAACACCGGGGAGCTGTTTTTT.

This clonotype was seen a handful of times. The chain is built from TRBV20-1 and TRBJ2-7; 9 nucleotides agree with TRBD1. Per the germline V gene, CDR1 is DFQATT and CDR2 is SNEGSKA (reference sequence). CDR3 size: 13 residues. The junction had 2 bases not matched to a gene; V was cut back by 3 bases and J by 2 bases. This chain's CDR3 is CSASGTGPYEQYV. The CDR3 DNA reads TGCAGTGCTAGCGGGACAGGGCCCTACGAGCAGTACGTC.

This clonotype has a handful of counts. V is TRBV20-1 and J is TRBJ2-5; 12 nucleotides agree with TRBD2. The germline gives CDR1 DFQATT, CDR2 SNEGSKA (reference sequence). The CDR3 length is 20 residues. V trimming: 4 bases; J trimming: 5 bases; junction bases outside the gene matches: 23. The CDR3 nucleotides read TGCAGTGCTACAAAGGAGTCTAGCGGGGGGGCCTTTGCAGCACCTGAGACCCAGTACTTC. This encodes CSATKESSGGAFAAPETQYF.

This clonotype was seen only a few times. This rearrangement joins TRBV9 to TRBJ2-1; 9 nucleotides match TRBD2. Looked up from germline, CDR1 is SGDLS and CDR2 is YYNGEE. This CDR3 is 15 amino acids long. J was trimmed by 5 bases and V by 0 bases; bases with no gene match: 3. The chain's CDR3 is CASSVDPSGNNEQFF. The CDR3 DNA sequence: TGTGCCAGCAGCGTAGACCCTAGCGGGAACAATGAGCAGTTCTTC.

The table lists this clonotype with a few counts. The chain employs TRBV4-1 and TRBJ1-5; D remains unclear. The CDR3 spans 17 residues. From germline, CDR1 is MGHRA and CDR2 YSYEKL. Trimming took 1 base from V and 1 from J, leaving 14 bases between them. This CDR3 is CASSQVFRGPSNQPQHF. The CDR3 DNA follows: TGCGCCAGCAGCCAAGTGTTTAGAGGGCCGAGCAATCAGCCCCAGCATTTT.

This clonotype was seen ten or more times. The CDR3 sequence: CASSPNRGRLNTEAFF. The CDR3 nucleotides are TGTGCCAGCAGTCCGAACAGGGGGCGCTTGAACACTGAAGCTTTCTTT. This chain links TRBV27 with TRBJ1-1; 9 nucleotides align to TRBD1. Germline V gene sequence: CDR1 MNHEY, CDR2 SMNVEV (reference sequence). CDR3 length equals 16 residues. After removal of 5 bases from V and 0 bases from J, the junction contained 7 bases not matched to a gene.

In this sample, this clonotype turned up a few times. J is TRBJ2-7 and V is TRBV11-2; D is ambiguous. V was shortened by 1 base and J by 7 bases, with 5 bases between the two germline ends. There are 11 residues in the CDR3. Germline loops: CDR1 SGHAT, CDR2 FQNNGV. The CDR3, as DNA: TGTGCCAGCAGCTTAGGTCGGGAGCAGTACGTC. This encodes CASSLGREQYV.

This clonotype was seen at least ten times. The chain combines TRBV10-2 with TRBJ2-7; D perhaps matches TRBD2 (5 bases). Germline V gives CDR1 WSHSY, CDR2 SAAADI. V lost 1 base and J lost 8, with 15 bases in between. This CDR3 is 14 amino acids long. The CDR3 DNA is TGCGCCAGCAGTGAGTACGGGGAGACAAAAAAGCAGTACGTC. It translates to CASSEYGETKKQYV.

A few counts support this clonotype. The rearrangement uses TRBV4-1 and TRBJ2-2, with no clear D. CDR1 is MGHRA, CDR2 YSYEKL, per germline. V was cut by 3 bases and J by 6 bases, with 5 bases left in between. The CDR3 has 12 amino acids. The CDR3 loop is CASSHPAGELFF. The CDR3 DNA reads TGCGCCAGCAGCCACCCAGCCGGGGAGCTGTTTTTT.